This T cell receptor (beta chain) was found in a study of CD8 T cells in ankylosing spondylitis. Study observations and caveats: As for the disease-linked clones, they showed a CD8+ phenotype and occurred at relatively low frequencies in peripheral blood.

As to this clonotype: The target antigen is unknown.

Trimming cost V 3 bases and J 2 bases, with 8 bases left between them. CDR3 size: 12 residues. Germline V lookup: CDR1 DFQATT, CDR2 SNEGSKA (reference sequence). TCRdb itself ran the 5' RACE reads through MiXCR, one entry per CDR3 protein. Here the sample spans approximately 200,000 distinct CDR3 sequences, around 13% being singletons. Sequenced: blood, either unsorted or a sorted T cell fraction (not recorded which). The receptor comes from a male donor with ankylosing spondylitis or in good health (not recorded which). This chain links TRBV20-1 with TRBJ2-7; weak D call: TRBD2 (5 bases). Written as DNA, the CDR3 is TGCAGTGCTAGGGGCGGGCCCTACGAGCAGTACTTC. Translation gives CSARGGPYEQYF.